The present T cell receptor (beta chain) was sequenced within a study of T cell responses to AZD1222 COVID-19 vaccine. Study outcomes and limitations: Females outnumbered males among donors, who were mostly white British; clonal diversity was possibly underestimated. Only 6 or 7 individuals given AZD1222 were seropositive at baseline. The study found Spike-specific TCR breadth and depth rose after two AZD1222 doses.

TCRdb's copy holds only in-frame clones and misses some; the assay was immunoSEQ multiplex PCR. The table shows 250,000 to 300,000 clones, with almost 95% occurring only once. The CDR3 is 13 amino acids. The germline V and J ends were trimmed by 0 bases and 1 base, with 3 bases remaining between them. Germline CDR1 ENHRY, CDR2 SYGVKD. Worth noting for this clone: Its antigen is not identified. Distinct nucleotide sequences in the sample also encode this CDR3.

The material was peripheral blood, obtained 28 days after the second AZD1222 dose. The V call is TRBV10-3, the J call TRBJ1-2; D is unclear. This receptor was obtained from an adult who received the AZD1222 COVID-19 vaccine. CDR3 DNA sequence: TGTGCCATCAGTGAGTCCGGTAACTATGGCTACACCTTC. As protein: CAISESGNYGYTF.